The rows below give T cell receptor beta chains drawn from one sample of a study of blood T cells in healthy people across ages. TCRdb redid the calling of the 5' RACE reads with MiXCR, one entry per CDR3 protein. The sample holds roughly 640,000 distinct CDR3 sequences; roughly 31% are singletons and the top ten take roughly 14%. The sequenced sample was blood. The receptors here all came from a woman of 80 years or more in good health. Both conserved end residues are part of each CDR3. The D gene is left open where the match is weak. A row's size may be missing; if present it is once, few, many or a size class.

len: 14
j_gene: TRBJ1-5
d_gene: TRBD1
v_gene: TRBV20-1
abundance: many
CDR3aa: CSATQGAPNQPQHF
CDR3nt: TGCAGTGCTACACAGGGGGCTCCCAATCAGCCCCAGCATTTT

len: 17
j_gene: TRBJ2-3
d_gene: .
v_gene: TRBV6-1
abundance: .
CDR3aa: CASSGRPHQVSTDTQYF
CDR3nt: TGTGCCAGCAGTGGACGACCCCACCAGGTTAGCACAGATACGCAGTATTTT

len: 14
j_gene: TRBJ2-1
d_gene: TRBD1
v_gene: TRBV24-1
abundance: .
CDR3aa: CATSRGQGWNGQFF
CDR3nt: TGCGCCACCAGTCGCGGACAGGGTTGGAATGGGCAGTTCTTC

len: 14
j_gene: TRBJ1-2
d_gene: .
v_gene: TRBV20-1
abundance: many
CDR3aa: CSARVPGSNYGYTF
CDR3nt: TGCAGTGCTAGAGTTCCCGGTTCGAACTATGGCTACACCTTC

len: 13
j_gene: TRBJ1-2
d_gene: .
v_gene: TRBV10-3
abundance: many
CDR3aa: CAISEQGTYGYTF
CDR3nt: TGTGCCATCAGTGAGCAGGGAACCTATGGCTACACCTTC

len: 13
j_gene: TRBJ1-5
d_gene: .
v_gene: TRBV20-1
abundance: .
CDR3aa: CSARTGLNQPQHF
CDR3nt: TGCAGTGCTAGAACAGGTCTCAATCAGCCCCAGCATTTT

len: 16
j_gene: TRBJ2-4
d_gene: .
v_gene: TRBV6-6
abundance: many
CDR3aa: CASSPLIVLAKNIQYF
CDR3nt: TGTGCCAGCAGTCCCTTAATAGTTCTAGCCAAAAACATTCAGTACTTC

len: 15
j_gene: TRBJ1-5
d_gene: .
v_gene: TRBV12-3/TRBV12-4
abundance: many
CDR3aa: CASSLIGGFNQPQHF
CDR3nt: TGTGCCAGCAGTTTAATTGGGGGTTTCAATCAGCCCCAGCATTTT

len: 13
j_gene: TRBJ2-5
d_gene: .
v_gene: TRBV27
abundance: many
CDR3aa: CASSLSALETQYF
CDR3nt: TGTGCCAGCAGTTTATCTGCCCTAGAGACCCAGTACTTC

len: 14
j_gene: TRBJ2-3
d_gene: TRBD2
v_gene: TRBV10-3
abundance: many
CDR3aa: CAISSGVSADTQYF
CDR3nt: TGTGCCATCAGTAGCGGGGTTAGCGCAGATACGCAGTATTTT

len: 15
j_gene: TRBJ2-1
d_gene: TRBD2
v_gene: TRBV9
abundance: many
CDR3aa: CASSVSSGGLNEQFF
CDR3nt: TGTGCCAGCAGCGTATCTAGCGGGGGCCTCAATGAGCAGTTCTTC

len: 12
j_gene: TRBJ1-2
d_gene: .
v_gene: TRBV5-1
abundance: many
CDR3aa: CASSPLGFGYTF
CDR3nt: TGCGCCAGCAGCCCCTTGGGGTTCGGCTACACCTTC

len: 14
j_gene: TRBJ1-4
d_gene: .
v_gene: TRBV20-1
abundance: .
CDR3aa: CSARSSGAGEKRFF
CDR3nt: TGCAGTGCTAGGTCGTCAGGGGCGGGTGAAAAACGGTTTTTT

len: 14
j_gene: TRBJ2-5
d_gene: TRBD1
v_gene: TRBV5-1
abundance: .
CDR3aa: CASSFDREQETQYF
CDR3nt: TGCGCCAGCAGCTTCGACAGGGAGCAAGAGACCCAGTACTTC

len: 14
j_gene: TRBJ2-5
d_gene: .
v_gene: TRBV5-1
abundance: many
CDR3aa: CASSGDWGQETQYF
CDR3nt: TGCGCCAGCAGCGGGGACTGGGGTCAAGAGACCCAGTACTTC

len: 11
j_gene: TRBJ1-2
d_gene: .
v_gene: TRBV6-2/TRBV6-3
abundance: many
CDR3aa: CASYDSYGYTF
CDR3nt: TGTGCCAGCTATGACAGCTATGGCTACACCTTC

len: 16
j_gene: TRBJ1-2
d_gene: TRBD1
v_gene: TRBV6-5
abundance: many
CDR3aa: CASSDYAGTGRLGYTF
CDR3nt: TGTGCCAGCAGCGATTATGCCGGGACAGGCAGATTGGGCTACACCTTC

len: 13
j_gene: TRBJ1-5
d_gene: TRBD1
v_gene: TRBV20-1
abundance: many
CDR3aa: CSARGQEYQPQHF
CDR3nt: TGCAGTGCTCGCGGACAGGAGTATCAGCCCCAGCATTTT

len: 15
j_gene: TRBJ1-2
d_gene: .
v_gene: TRBV20-1
abundance: many
CDR3aa: CSARDGGRILGGYTF
CDR3nt: TGCAGTGCTAGAGACGGAGGACGGATATTGGGTGGCTACACCTTC

len: 17
j_gene: TRBJ2-3
d_gene: TRBD2
v_gene: TRBV20-1
abundance: .
CDR3aa: CSATSMSPGLGAATQYF
CDR3nt: TGCAGTGCTACCTCTATGTCCCCGGGACTAGGGGCAGCTACGCAGTATTTT

len: 13
j_gene: TRBJ2-2
d_gene: TRBD1
v_gene: TRBV7-2
abundance: few
CDR3aa: CASAGGATGELFF
CDR3nt: TGTGCCAGCGCAGGGGGCGCCACCGGGGAGCTGTTTTTT

len: 15
j_gene: TRBJ2-3
d_gene: TRBD2
v_gene: TRBV7-2
abundance: .
CDR3aa: CASSFRTSTADTQYF
CDR3nt: TGTGCCAGCAGCTTCCGGACTAGCACGGCAGATACGCAGTATTTT

len: 15
j_gene: TRBJ2-2
d_gene: TRBD2
v_gene: TRBV28
abundance: .
CDR3aa: CASSAPGGWTGELFF
CDR3nt: TGTGCCAGCAGTGCCCCGGGAGGGTGGACCGGGGAGCTGTTTTTT

len: 16
j_gene: TRBJ2-3
d_gene: TRBD2
v_gene: TRBV19
abundance: .
CDR3aa: CASSPNLGGGTDTQYF
CDR3nt: TGTGCCAGTAGTCCCAATCTTGGGGGGGGCACAGATACGCAGTATTTT

len: 18
j_gene: TRBJ2-1
d_gene: .
v_gene: TRBV28
abundance: few
CDR3aa: CASSLSQGLGTSYNEQFF
CDR3nt: TGTGCCAGCAGTTTATCCCAGGGCCTGGGAACGTCCTACAATGAGCAGTTCTTC

len: 15
j_gene: TRBJ1-1
d_gene: .
v_gene: TRBV4-2
abundance: .
CDR3aa: CAGSHPGTANTEAFF
CDR3nt: TGTGCCGGCAGCCACCCAGGGACGGCGAACACTGAAGCTTTCTTT

len: 13
j_gene: TRBJ2-3
d_gene: TRBD2
v_gene: TRBV30
abundance: .
CDR3aa: CAWGTSGGYTQYF
CDR3nt: TGTGCCTGGGGGACTAGCGGGGGTTATACGCAGTATTTT

len: 15
j_gene: TRBJ2-7
d_gene: TRBD1
v_gene: TRBV20-1
abundance: many
CDR3aa: CSARDPWTGAYEQYF
CDR3nt: TGCAGTGCTAGAGATCCCTGGACAGGAGCCTACGAGCAGTACTTC